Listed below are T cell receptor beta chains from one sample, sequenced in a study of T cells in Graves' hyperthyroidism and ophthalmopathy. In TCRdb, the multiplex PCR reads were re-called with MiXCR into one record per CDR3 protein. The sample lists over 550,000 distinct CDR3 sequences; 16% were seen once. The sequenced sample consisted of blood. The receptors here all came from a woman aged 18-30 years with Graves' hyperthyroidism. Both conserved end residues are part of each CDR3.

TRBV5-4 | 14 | CASSRRDRGGGAFF
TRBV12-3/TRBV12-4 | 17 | CASSPPGTSGRPDEQYF
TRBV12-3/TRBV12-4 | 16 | CASSPSSGGSGEKLFF
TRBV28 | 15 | CASSPSGTGGDEQYF
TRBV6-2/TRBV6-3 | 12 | CASSVQTYEQYF
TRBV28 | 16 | CASSLFRSTGGTEAFF
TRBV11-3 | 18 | CASSLDTWPGPRNTEAFF
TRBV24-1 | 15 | CATSPSGSVRNEQFF
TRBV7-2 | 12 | CASTGMLAEAFF
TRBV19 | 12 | CASSTLASGIYF
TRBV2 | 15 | CASSMRAGGYNEQFF
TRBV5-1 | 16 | CASSLDVGGTSGELFF
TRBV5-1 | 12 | CASSSSGEKLFF
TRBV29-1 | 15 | CSVLLATEFTDTQYF
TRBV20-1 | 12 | CSARGGQGKLFF
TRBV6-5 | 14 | CASSYSGERTEAFF
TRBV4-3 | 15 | CASSQGRGRNQPQHF
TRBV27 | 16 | CASSYTGAKEAGELFF
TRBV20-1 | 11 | CSAEPQETQYF
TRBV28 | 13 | CASSWTHTDTQYF
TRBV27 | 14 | CASSLIGRTGELFF
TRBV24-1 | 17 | CATSDSGLAGVYNEQYF
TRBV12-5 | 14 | CASGFDGYNSPLHF
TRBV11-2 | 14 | CASSFPEDQETQYF
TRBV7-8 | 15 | CASSLALGSNTEAFF
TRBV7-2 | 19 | CASSLWAGDPSFSYNEQFF
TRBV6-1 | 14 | CASSRVAGNYEQYF
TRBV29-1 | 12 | CSVVVGSYEQYF
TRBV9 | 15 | CASSDISGVRAEAFF
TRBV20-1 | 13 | CSARDQDRSEAFF
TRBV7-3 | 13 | CASSPAGGYEQYF
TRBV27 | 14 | CASRRTGITYEQYF